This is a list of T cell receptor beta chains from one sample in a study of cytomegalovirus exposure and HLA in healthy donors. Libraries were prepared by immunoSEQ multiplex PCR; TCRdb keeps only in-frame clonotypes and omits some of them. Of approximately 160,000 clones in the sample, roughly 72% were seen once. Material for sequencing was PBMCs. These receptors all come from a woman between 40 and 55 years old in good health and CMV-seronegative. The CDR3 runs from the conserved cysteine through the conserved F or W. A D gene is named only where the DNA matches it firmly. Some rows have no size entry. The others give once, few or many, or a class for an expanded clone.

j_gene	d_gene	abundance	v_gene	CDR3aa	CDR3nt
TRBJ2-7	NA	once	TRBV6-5	CASSYPSETGSYEQYF	TGTGCCAGCAGTTACCCTTCCGAGACAGGTTCCTACGAGCAGTACTTC
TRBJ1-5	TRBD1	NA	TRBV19	CATLDPGQGKGRTQHF	TGTGCCACCCTAGACCCGGGACAGGGGAAGGGTAGGACCCAGCATTTT
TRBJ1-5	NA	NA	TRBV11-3	CASSLDHTATSNQPQHF	TGTGCCAGCAGCTTAGATCATACAGCCACAAGCAATCAGCCCCAGCATTTT
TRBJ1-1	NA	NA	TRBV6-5	CASTGSVMNTEAFF	TGTGCCAGCACGGGATCGGTCATGAACACTGAAGCTTTCTTT
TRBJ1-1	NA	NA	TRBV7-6	CASSLQQNTEAFF	TGTGCCAGCAGCTTGCAACAGAACACTGAAGCTTTCTTT
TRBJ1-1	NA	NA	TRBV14	CASSQVAGANTEAFF	TGTGCCAGCAGCCAAGTAGCAGGGGCGAACACTGAAGCTTTCTTT
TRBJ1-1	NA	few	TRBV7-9	CASSLARGGATEAFF	TGTGCCAGCAGCTTAGCGCGGGGGGGAGCCACTGAAGCTTTCTTT
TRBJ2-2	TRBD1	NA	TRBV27	CASSARGLGTGELFF	TGTGCCAGCAGTGCCAGGGGGTTGGGCACCGGGGAGCTGTTTTTT
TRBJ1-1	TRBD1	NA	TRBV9	CASNYGTGDLNTEAFF	TGTGCCAGCAACTATGGCACAGGGGATTTGAACACTGAAGCTTTCTTT
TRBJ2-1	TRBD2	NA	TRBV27	CASSLLAPGLAGGNEQFF	TGTGCCAGCAGTTTACTCGCCCCGGGACTAGCGGGAGGTAATGAGCAGTTCTTC
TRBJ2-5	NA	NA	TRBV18	CASSPKEVETQYF	TGTGCCAGCTCACCTAAGGAGGTGGAGACCCAGTACTTC
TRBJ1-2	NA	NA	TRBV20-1	CSATGDHGYTF	TGCAGTGCTACGGGGGACCATGGCTACACCTTC
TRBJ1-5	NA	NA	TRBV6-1	CASRGGDRGNQPQHF	TGTGCCAGCAGGGGAGGTGACCGGGGAAATCAGCCCCAGCATTTT
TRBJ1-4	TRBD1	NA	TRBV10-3	CAISHSSRGTDSSATNEKLFF	TGTGCCATCAGTCATTCGTCCCGGGGGACAGACTCATCTGCAACTAATGAAAAACTGTTTTTT
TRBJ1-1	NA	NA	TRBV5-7	CASSFVGHLNTEAFF	TGTGCCAGCAGCTTTGTGGGACACCTAAACACTGAAGCTTTCTTT
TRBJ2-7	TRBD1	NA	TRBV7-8	CASSSPGQGPNEQYF	TGTGCCAGCAGCTCACCGGGACAGGGCCCAAACGAGCAGTACTTC
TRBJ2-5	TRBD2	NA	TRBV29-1	CSVGREKRETQYF	TGCAGCGTTGGGCGGGAGAAGAGAGAGACCCAGTACTTC